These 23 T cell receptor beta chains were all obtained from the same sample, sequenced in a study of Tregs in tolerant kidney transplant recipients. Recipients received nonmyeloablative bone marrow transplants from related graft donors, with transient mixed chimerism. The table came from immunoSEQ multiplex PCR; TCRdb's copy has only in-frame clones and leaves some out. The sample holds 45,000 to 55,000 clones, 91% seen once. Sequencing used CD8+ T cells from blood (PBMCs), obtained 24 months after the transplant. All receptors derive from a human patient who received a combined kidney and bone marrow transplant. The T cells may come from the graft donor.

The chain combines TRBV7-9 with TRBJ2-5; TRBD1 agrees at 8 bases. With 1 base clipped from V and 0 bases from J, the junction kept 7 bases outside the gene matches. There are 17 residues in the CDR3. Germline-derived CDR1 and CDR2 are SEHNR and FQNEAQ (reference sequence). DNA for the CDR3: TGTGCCAGCAGCTTAGGTGACAGGGGCCGCCACCAAGAGACCCAGTACTTC. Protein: CASSLGDRGRHQETQYF.

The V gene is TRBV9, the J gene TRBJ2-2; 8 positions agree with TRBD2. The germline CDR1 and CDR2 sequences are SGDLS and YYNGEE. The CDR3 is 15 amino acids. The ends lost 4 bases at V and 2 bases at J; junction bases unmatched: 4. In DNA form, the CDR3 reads TGTGCCAGCAGCAGGAGCGGGAGTAACACCGGGGAGCTGTTTTTT. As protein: CASSRSGSNTGELFF. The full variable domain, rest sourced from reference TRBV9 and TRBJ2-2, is DSGVTQTPKHLITATGQRVTLRCSPRSGDLSVYWYQQSLDQGLQFLIQYYNGEERAKGNILERFSAQQFPDLHSELNLSSLELGDSALYFCASSRSGSNTGELFFGEGSRLTVL.

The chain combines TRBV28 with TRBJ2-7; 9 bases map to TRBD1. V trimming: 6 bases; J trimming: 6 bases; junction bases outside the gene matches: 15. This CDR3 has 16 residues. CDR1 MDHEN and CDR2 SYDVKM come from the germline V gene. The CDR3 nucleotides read TGTGCCAGCAGCAGTCCCGGGACAGGGTCCTCGGTCGAGCAGTACTTC. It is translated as CASSSPGTGSSVEQYF. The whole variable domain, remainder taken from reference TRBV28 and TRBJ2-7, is DVKVTQSSRYLVKRTGEKVFLECVQDMDHENMFWYRQDPGLGLRLIYFSYDVKMKEKGDIPEGYSVSREKKERFSLILESASTNQTSMYLCASSSPGTGSSVEQYFGPGTRLTVT.

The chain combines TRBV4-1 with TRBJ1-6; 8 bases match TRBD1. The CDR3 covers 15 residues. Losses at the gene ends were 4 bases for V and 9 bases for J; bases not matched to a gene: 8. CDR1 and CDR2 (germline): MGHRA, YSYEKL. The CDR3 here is CASSLEDRAGSPLHF. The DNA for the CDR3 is TGCGCCAGCAGCCTCGAGGACAGGGCAGGTTCACCCCTCCACTTT.

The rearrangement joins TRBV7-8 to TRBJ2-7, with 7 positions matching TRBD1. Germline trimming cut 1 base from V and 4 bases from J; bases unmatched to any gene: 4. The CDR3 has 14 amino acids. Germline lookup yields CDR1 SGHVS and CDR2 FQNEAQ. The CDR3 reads CASSLGTGHYEQYF. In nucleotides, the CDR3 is TGTGCCAGCAGCTTAGGGACAGGACATTACGAGCAGTACTTC.

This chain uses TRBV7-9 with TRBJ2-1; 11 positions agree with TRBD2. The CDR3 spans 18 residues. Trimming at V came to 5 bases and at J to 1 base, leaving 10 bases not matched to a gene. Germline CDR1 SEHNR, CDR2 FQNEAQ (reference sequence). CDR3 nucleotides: TGTGCCAGCAGCAGTCTAGCGGGAGGATCAAGTTCCTACAATGAGCAGTTCTTC. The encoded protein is CASSSLAGGSSSYNEQFF.

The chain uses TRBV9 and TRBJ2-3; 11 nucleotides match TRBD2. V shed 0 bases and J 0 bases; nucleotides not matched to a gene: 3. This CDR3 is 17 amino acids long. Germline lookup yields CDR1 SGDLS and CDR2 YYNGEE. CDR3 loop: CASSVGGTSGSTDTQYF. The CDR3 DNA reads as TGTGCCAGCAGCGTAGGAGGGACTAGCGGTAGCACAGATACGCAGTATTTT.

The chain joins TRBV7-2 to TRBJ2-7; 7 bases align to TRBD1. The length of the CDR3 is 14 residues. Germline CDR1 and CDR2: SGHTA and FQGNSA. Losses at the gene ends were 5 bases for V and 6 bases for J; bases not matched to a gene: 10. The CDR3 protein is CASSPVSGQAEQYF. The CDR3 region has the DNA TGTGCCAGCAGCCCCGTTTCAGGACAGGCCGAGCAGTACTTC.

The CDR3, as DNA: TGTGCCAGCAGCTCCGGGATCTCCTACGAGCAGTACTTC. Protein sequence: CASSSGISYEQYF. The chain uses TRBV9 and TRBJ2-5; possibly TRBD2 for D (5 bases). The end of the DNA aligns better with TRBJ2-7, so the J call may be wrong. Germline assignment: CDR1 SGDLS and CDR2 YYNGEE. CDR3 length: 13 residues.

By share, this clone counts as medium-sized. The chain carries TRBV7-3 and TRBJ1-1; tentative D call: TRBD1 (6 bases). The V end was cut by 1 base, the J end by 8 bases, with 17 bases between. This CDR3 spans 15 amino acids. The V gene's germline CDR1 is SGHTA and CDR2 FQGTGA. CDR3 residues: CASSLILVGASEAFF. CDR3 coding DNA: TGTGCCAGCAGCTTAATCCTAGTGGGGGCCTCAGAAGCTTTCTTT.

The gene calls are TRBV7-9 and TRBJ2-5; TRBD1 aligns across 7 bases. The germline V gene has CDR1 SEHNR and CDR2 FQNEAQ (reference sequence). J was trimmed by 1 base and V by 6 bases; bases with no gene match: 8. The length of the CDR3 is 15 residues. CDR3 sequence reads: CASRPWTGSQETQYF. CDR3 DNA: TGTGCCAGCAGACCCTGGACAGGTTCCCAAGAGACCCAGTACTTC.

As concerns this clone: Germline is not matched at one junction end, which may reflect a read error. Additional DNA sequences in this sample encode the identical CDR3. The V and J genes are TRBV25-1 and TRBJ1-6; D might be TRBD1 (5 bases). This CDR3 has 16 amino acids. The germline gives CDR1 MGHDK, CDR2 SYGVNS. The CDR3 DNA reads TGTGCCAGCAGTGATCAGGGTGGCTCCTATAATTCCCCCCTCCACTTT. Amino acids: CASSDQGGSYNSPLHF.

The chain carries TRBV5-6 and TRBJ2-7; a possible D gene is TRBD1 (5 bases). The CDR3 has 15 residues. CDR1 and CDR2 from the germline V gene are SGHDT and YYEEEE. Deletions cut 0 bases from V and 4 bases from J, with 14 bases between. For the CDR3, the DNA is TGTGCCAGCAGCTTGGAAGGGGTAGAGTGGTACGAGCAGTACTTC. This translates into CASSLEGVEWYEQYF.

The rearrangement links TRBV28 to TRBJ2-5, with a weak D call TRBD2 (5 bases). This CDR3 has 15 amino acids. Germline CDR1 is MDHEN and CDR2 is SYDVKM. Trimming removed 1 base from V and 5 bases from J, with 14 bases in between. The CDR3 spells CASSLFDRGEETQYF. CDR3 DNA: TGTGCCAGCAGTTTATTCGACCGTGGGGAGGAGACCCAGTACTTC. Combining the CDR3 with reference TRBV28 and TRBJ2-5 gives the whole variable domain DVKVTQSSRYLVKRTGEKVFLECVQDMDHENMFWYRQDPGLGLRLIYFSYDVKMKEKGDIPEGYSVSREKKERFSLILESASTNQTSMYLCASSLFDRGEETQYFGPGTRLLVL.

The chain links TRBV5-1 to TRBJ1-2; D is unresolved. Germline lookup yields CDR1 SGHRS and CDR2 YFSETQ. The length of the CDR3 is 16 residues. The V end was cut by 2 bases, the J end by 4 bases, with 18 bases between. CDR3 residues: CASSFSAGGLGYGYTF. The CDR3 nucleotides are TGCGCCAGCAGCTTTTCCGCCGGAGGGCTGGGCTATGGCTACACCTTC.

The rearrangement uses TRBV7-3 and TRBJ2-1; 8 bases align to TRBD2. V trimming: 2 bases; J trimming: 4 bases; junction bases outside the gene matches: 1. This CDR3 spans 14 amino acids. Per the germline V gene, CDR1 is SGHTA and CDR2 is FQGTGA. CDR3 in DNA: TGTGCCAGCAGCTTAGCGGGGGGATACAATGAGCAGTTCTTC. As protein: CASSLAGGYNEQFF. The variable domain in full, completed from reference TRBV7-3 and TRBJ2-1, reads GAGVSQTPSNKVTEKGKYVELRCDPISGHTALYWYRQSLGQGPEFLIYFQGTGAADDSGLPNDRFFAVRPEGSVSTLKIQRTERGDSAVYLCASSLAGGYNEQFFGPGTRLTVL.

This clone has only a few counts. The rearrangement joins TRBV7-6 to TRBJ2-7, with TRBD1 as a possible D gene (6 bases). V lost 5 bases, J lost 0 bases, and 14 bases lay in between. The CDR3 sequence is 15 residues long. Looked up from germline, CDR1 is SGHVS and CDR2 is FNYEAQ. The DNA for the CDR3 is TGTGCCAGCAGCGGAGACACAGGGAGCTCCTACGAGCAGTACTTC. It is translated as CASSGDTGSSYEQYF.

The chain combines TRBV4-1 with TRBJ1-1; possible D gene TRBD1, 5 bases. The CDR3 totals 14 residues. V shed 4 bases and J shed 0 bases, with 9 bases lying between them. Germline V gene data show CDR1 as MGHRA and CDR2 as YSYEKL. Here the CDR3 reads CASSRQLVNTEAFF. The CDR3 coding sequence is TGCGCCAGCAGCCGACAGCTTGTGAACACTGAAGCTTTCTTT.

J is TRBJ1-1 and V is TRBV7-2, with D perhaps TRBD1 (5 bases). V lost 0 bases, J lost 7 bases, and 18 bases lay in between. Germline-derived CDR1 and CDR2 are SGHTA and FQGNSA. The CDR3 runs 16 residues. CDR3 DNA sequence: TGTGCCAGCAGCTTAGCTATGGCGGGACTTTTATTTGAAGCTTTCTTT. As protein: CASSLAMAGLLFEAFF.

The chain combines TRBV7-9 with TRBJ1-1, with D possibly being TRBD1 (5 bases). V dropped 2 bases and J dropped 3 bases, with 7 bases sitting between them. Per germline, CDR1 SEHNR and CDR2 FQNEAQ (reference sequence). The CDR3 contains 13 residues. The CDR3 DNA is TGTGCCAGCAGCTTATGGGGGGACACTGAAGCTTTCTTT. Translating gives CASSLWGDTEAFF.

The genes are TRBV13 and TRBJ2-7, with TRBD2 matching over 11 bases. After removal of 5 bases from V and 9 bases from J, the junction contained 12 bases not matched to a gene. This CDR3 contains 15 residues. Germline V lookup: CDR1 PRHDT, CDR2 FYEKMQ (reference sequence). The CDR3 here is CASSARLAGTSGQYF. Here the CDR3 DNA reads TGTGCCAGCAGCGCGAGACTAGCGGGAACGTCGGGGCAGTACTTC. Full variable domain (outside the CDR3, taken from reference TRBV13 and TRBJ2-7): AAGVIQSPRHLIKEKRETATLKCYPIPRHDTVYWYQQGPGQDPQFLISFYEKMQSDKGSIPDRFSAQQFSDYHSELNMSSLELGDSALYFCASSARLAGTSGQYFGPGTRLTVT.

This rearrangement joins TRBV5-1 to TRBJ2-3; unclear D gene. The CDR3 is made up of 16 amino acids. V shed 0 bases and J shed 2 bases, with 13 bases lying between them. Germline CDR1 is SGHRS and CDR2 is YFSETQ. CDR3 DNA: TGCGCCAGCAGCTTGGCTGAAGTAGAGGTCACAGATACGCAGTATTTT. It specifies CASSLAEVEVTDTQYF.

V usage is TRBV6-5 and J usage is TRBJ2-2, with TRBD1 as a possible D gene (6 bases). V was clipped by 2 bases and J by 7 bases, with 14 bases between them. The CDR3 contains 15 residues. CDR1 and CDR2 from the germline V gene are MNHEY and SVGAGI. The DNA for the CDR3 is TGTGCCAGCAGTTACGGGCAGGGGTTCATCGGGGAGCTGTTTTTT. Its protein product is CASSYGQGFIGELFF.